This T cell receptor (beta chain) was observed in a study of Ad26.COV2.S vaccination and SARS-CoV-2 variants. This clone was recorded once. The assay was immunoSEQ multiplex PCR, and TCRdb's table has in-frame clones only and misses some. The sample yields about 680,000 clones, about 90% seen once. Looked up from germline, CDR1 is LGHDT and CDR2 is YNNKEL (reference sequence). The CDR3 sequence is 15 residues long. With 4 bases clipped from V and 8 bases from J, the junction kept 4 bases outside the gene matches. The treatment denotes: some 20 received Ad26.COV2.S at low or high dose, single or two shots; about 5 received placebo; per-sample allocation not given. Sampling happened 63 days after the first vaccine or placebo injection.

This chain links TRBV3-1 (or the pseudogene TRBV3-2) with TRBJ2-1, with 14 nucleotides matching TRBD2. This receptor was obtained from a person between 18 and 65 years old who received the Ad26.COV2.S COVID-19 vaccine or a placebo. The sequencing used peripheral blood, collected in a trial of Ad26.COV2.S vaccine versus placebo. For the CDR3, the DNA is TGTGCCAGCAGCCGAAGACTAGCGGGAGGGGATGAGCAGTTCTTC. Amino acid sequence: CASSRRLAGGDEQFF.